The source of this T cell receptor (beta chain) is a study of identifying expanded T cells in peripheral blood. Collection occurred without any documented infections or immune events in donors. Trimming took 4 bases from V and 8 from J, leaving 24 bases between them. Germline assignment: CDR1 MNHEY and CDR2 SMNVEV (reference sequence). The CDR3 extends over 17 amino acids. Some clones are missing from TCRdb's copy, which holds only in-frame ones; the method was immunoSEQ multiplex PCR. The sample shows approximately 97,000 clones, 70% to 90% of them seen only once. This clonotype was sampled from a person between 18 and 75 years old in good health. V and J are TRBV27 and TRBJ2-1, with D tentatively TRBD2 (6 bases). The source material was blood. The CDR3 bases are TGTGCCAGCAGTTCCATTACCAAGGTACTAGCCTTTTATGAGCAGTTCTTC. As protein: CASSSITKVLAFYEQFF.